Below, 24 T cell receptor beta chains from the same sample are listed, as sequenced in a study of T cells in Graves' hyperthyroidism and ophthalmopathy. The CDR3 regions of TCR beta were amplified from RNA transcripts. HTBI primers drove first-round RT-PCR of the TCR CDR3. TCRdb reanalysed the multiplex PCR reads using MiXCR and keeps one entry per CDR3 protein. The data hold 750,000 to 950,000 distinct CDR3 sequences, with over 35% observed a single time. Sequencing was performed on blood. These receptors were obtained from a man aged 18 to 35 with Graves' hyperthyroidism.

There are many counts of this clonotype. This chain links TRBV10-3 with TRBJ1-6; D gene ambiguous. The germline V and J ends were trimmed by 7 bases and 6 bases, with 10 bases remaining between them. Looked up from germline, CDR1 is ENHRY and CDR2 is SYGVKD. The CDR3 runs to 13 residues. CDR3 amino acids: CAIKGNSNSPLHF. CDR3 DNA: TGTGCCATCAAAGGGAATAGTAATTCACCCCTCCACTTT.

Worth noting for this clonotype: A much larger clone is a single base away; this may be a read error. The chain carries TRBV11-2 and TRBJ2-5, with TRBD1 identical over 8 bases. With 6 bases clipped from V and 3 bases from J, the junction kept 9 bases outside the gene matches. The CDR3 totals 15 residues. Germline loops: CDR1 SGHAT, CDR2 FQNNGV. The CDR3 loop is CASSSDRAVEETQYF. DNA for the CDR3: TGTGCCAGCAGTTCGGACAGGGCAGTGGAAGAGACCCAGTACTTC. The entire variable domain, with the rest obtained from reference TRBV11-2 and TRBJ2-5, is as follows: EAGVAQSPRYKIIEKRQSVAFWCNPISGHATLYWYQQILGQGPKLLIQFQNNGVVDDSQLPKDRFSAERLKGVDSTLKIQPAKLEDSAVYLCASSSDRAVEETQYFGPGTRLLVL.

This clonotype was counted a single time. The chain couples TRBV6-5 to TRBJ1-4, with a possible D match to TRBD1 (5 bases). V lost 4 bases to trimming and J lost 7 bases, with 13 bases between them. CDR3 length: 14 residues. From germline, CDR1 is MNHEY and CDR2 SVGAGI. This CDR3 reads CASSSGLFSEKLFF. The CDR3 nucleotides are TGTGCCAGCAGTTCGGGACTCTTCTCTGAAAAACTGTTTTTT.

The gene calls are TRBV6-1 and TRBJ1-5; TRBD1 is a possible D gene (6 bases). Per the germline V gene, CDR1 is MNHNS and CDR2 is SASEGT. Trimming left V 6 bases short and J 5 bases short, with 14 bases between. The CDR3 runs 14 residues. In DNA, the CDR3 is TGTGCCAGCAGCCCCCCGGGGGCAGATCAGCCCCAGCATTTT. As protein: CASSPPGADQPQHF.

This clonotype has more than one count but fewer than ten. The J gene is TRBJ2-7, the V gene TRBV20-1; 10 nucleotides agree with TRBD1. This CDR3 is built from 14 residues. Per germline, CDR1 DFQATT and CDR2 SNEGSKA (reference sequence). V was pared by 6 bases and J by 3 bases, with 8 bases of the junction left unmatched. CDR3 loop: CSARRQGAHYEQYF. CDR3 sequence (DNA): TGCAGTGCACGCCGACAGGGGGCCCACTACGAGCAGTACTTC.

The genes are TRBV29-1 and TRBJ1-1; D may be TRBD1 (5 bases). The V gene's germline CDR1 is SQVTM and CDR2 ANQGSEA. This CDR3 comprises 11 residues. The CDR3 region is CSYSRGTEAFF. As DNA, the CDR3 is TGCAGTTACTCGCGGGGGACTGAAGCTTTCTTT.

V gene TRBV5-6 combines with J gene TRBJ2-7, with D possibly TRBD1 on 5 matching bases. This CDR3 has 13 amino acids. Germline loops: CDR1 SGHDT, CDR2 YYEEEE. Trimming removed 5 bases from V and 7 bases from J, with 16 bases in between. CDR3 residues: CASRQRTGAEQYF. The CDR3 nucleotides read TGTGCCAGCAGACAGAGAACAGGAGCTGAGCAGTACTTC.

This clonotype came up many times. The rearrangement links TRBV4-1 to TRBJ1-6; D gene ambiguous. V lost 0 bases to trimming and J lost 9 bases, with 6 bases between them. Germline lookup yields CDR1 MGHRA and CDR2 YSYEKL. The CDR3 is 13 residues long. The CDR3 spells CASSQELGSPLHF. The CDR3 DNA sequence: TGCGCCAGCAGCCAAGAACTTGGTTCACCCCTCCACTTT.

The rearrangement uses TRBV20-1 and TRBJ1-1; the D is unclear. The CDR3 extends over 14 amino acids. Germline values: CDR1 DFQATT, CDR2 SNEGSKA (reference sequence). Trimming removed 0 bases at V and 4 bases at J, with 12 bases between. CDR3 nucleotides: TGCAGTGCTAGAGATCCCCGGCGGGGCACTGAAGCTTTCTTT. This encodes CSARDPRRGTEAFF.

There are a few counts of this clonotype. The rearrangement links TRBV12-3 or TRBV12-4 to TRBJ1-4; D is possibly TRBD1 (6 bases). V dropped 6 bases and J dropped 11 bases, with 16 bases sitting between them. The CDR3 length is 13 residues. CDR3: CASSPQRDTKLFF. The DNA of the CDR3 is TGTGCCAGCAGCCCCCAGCGGGACACGAAACTGTTTTTT.

This clonotype was counted many times. V is TRBV7-9 and J is TRBJ1-2; D not resolved. From germline, CDR1 is SEHNR and CDR2 FQNEAQ (reference sequence). The length of the CDR3 is 15 residues. The V and J ends lost 4 bases and 5 bases respectively, with 17 bases between them. CDR3 sequence (DNA): TGTGCCAGCAGCTCCTTCACGAGCGAGGGTTATGGCTACACCTTC. Protein sequence: CASSSFTSEGYGYTF.

About this clonotype itself: A much larger clone differs by one base, so this may be a read error. This chain joins TRBV7-2 and TRBJ1-3; TRBD1 is a possible D gene (6 bases). V dropped 0 bases and J dropped 3 bases, with 9 bases sitting between them. This CDR3 is built from 15 residues. Per germline, CDR1 SGHTA and CDR2 FQGNSA. The DNA of the CDR3 is TGTGCCAGCAGCTTAGCGGCAGGGGTTGGAAACACCATATATTTT. Translating it yields CASSLAAGVGNTIYF.

This clonotype was detected only a few times. J is TRBJ1-3 and V is TRBV9, with TRBD1 matching over 7 bases. V trimming: 1 base; J trimming: 0 bases; junction bases outside the gene matches: 7. This CDR3 contains 17 residues. From germline, CDR1 is SGDLS and CDR2 YYNGEE. The CDR3 loop is CASSVKTGSHSGNTIYF. CDR3 coding DNA: TGTGCCAGCAGCGTAAAGACAGGGAGTCACTCTGGAAACACCATATATTTT. The variable domain in full, completed from reference TRBV9 and TRBJ1-3, reads DSGVTQTPKHLITATGQRVTLRCSPRSGDLSVYWYQQSLDQGLQFLIQYYNGEERAKGNILERFSAQQFPDLHSELNLSSLELGDSALYFCASSVKTGSHSGNTIYFGEGSWLTVV.

The genes are TRBV7-2 and TRBJ1-4; D perhaps matches TRBD1 (6 bases). CDR3 length: 16 residues. Between the trimmed V and J ends, which lost 4 bases and 5 bases, there was a span of 17 bases. Germline CDR1 SGHTA, CDR2 FQGNSA. This chain's CDR3 is CASSSRGGTSNEKLFF. The CDR3 region has the DNA TGTGCCAGCAGCTCGAGGGGGGGGACATCAAATGAAAAACTGTTTTTT.

As regards this clonotype: A much larger clone lies one base from this, so it may be a read error. This sequence joins TRBV10-3 and TRBJ1-1; D perhaps matches TRBD1 (6 bases). This CDR3 has 12 amino acids. CDR1 is ENHRY and CDR2 is SYGVKD in the germline V gene. The CDR3 sequence: CASSAGQPEAFF. In DNA form, the CDR3 reads TGTGCCAGCAGTGCCGGACAGCCCGAGGCTTTCTTT.

As for this clonotype: A much larger clone lies one base from this, so it may be a read error. The chain links TRBV7-3 to TRBJ2-2; D possibly corresponds to TRBD1 (7 bases). Germline V CDR1 and CDR2: SGHTA, FQGTGA. This CDR3 is 15 amino acids long. V was cut by 4 bases and J by 4 bases, with 13 bases left in between. The CDR3, as DNA: TGTGCCAGCAGCTCCGGGACAGCGGGCACCGGGGAGCTGTTTTTT. Its protein product is CASSSGTAGTGELFF.

This clonotype was counted at least ten times. The chain carries TRBV7-9 and TRBJ2-7, with 12 bases matching TRBD2. Germline CDR1 is SEHNR and CDR2 is FQNEAQ (reference sequence). This CDR3 has 14 amino acids. V gave up 6 bases and J gave up 6 bases; unmatched junction bases: 6. The CDR3 DNA reads as TGTGCCAGCAGTTTGACTAGCGGGAGAAGCGAGCAGTACTTC. Translating it yields CASSLTSGRSEQYF.

A word on this clonotype: A much larger clone differs from this one at a single base, so this may be a read error. The chain recombines TRBV19 with TRBJ1-4; perhaps TRBD1 as D (5 bases). This CDR3 has 14 residues. Germline V gene sequence: CDR1 LNHDA, CDR2 SQIVND (reference sequence). CDR3 sequence: CDSRRDRTNEKLFF. In nucleotides, the CDR3 is TGTGACAGTAGGAGAGACAGAACTAATGAAAAACTGTTTTTT.

This clonotype was counted at least ten times. The chain uses TRBV7-2 and TRBJ2-5; 14 nucleotides agree with TRBD2. The CDR3 is 15 residues long. Germline trimming cut 4 bases from V and 4 bases from J; bases unmatched to any gene: 2. CDR1 and CDR2 from the germline V gene are SGHTA and FQGNSA. CDR3 bases: TGTGCCAGCAGCTCCGGACTAGCGGGAGGAGAGACCCAGTACTTC. This gives the protein CASSSGLAGGETQYF.

This clonotype was counted a single time. The chain carries TRBV15 and TRBJ2-5; perhaps TRBD2 as D (5 bases). The CDR3 sequence is 17 residues long. V was clipped by 1 base and J by 2 bases, with 17 bases between them. From germline, CDR1 is LNHNV and CDR2 YYDKDF (reference sequence). Written as DNA, the CDR3 is TGTGCCACCAGCAGAGCCTCGGACGGGGATCGGCAAGAGACCCAGTACTTC. Translation gives CATSRASDGDRQETQYF.

This chain connects TRBV7-9 to TRBJ2-5, with TRBD2 matching over 9 bases. This CDR3 is built from 13 residues. CDR1 is SEHNR and CDR2 is FQNEAQ in the germline V gene (reference sequence). The J segment lost 2 bases and the V segment lost 8 bases, leaving 3 bases of the junction unmatched. The CDR3 region is CASGLALQETQYF. CDR3 DNA sequence: TGTGCCAGCGGACTAGCGCTGCAAGAGACCCAGTACTTC.

This clonotype has a count of ten or more. A read error may account for a junction end that differs from germline. The rearrangement links TRBV5-1 to TRBJ1-6; D remains unclear. This CDR3 has 15 amino acids. Germline V CDR1 and CDR2: SGHRS, YFSETQ. CDR3 residues: CASSLGGGGNSPLHF. The CDR3, as DNA: TGTGCCAGCAGCTTGGGTGGAGGAGGTAATTCACCCCTCCACTTT.

This sequence joins TRBV6-2 or TRBV6-3 and TRBJ1-5; possible D gene TRBD1, 5 bases. Germline CDR1 MNHEY, CDR2 SVGEGT. Trimming shortened V by 6 bases and J by 0 bases, and 15 bases separated the two germline ends. The CDR3 totals 16 residues. The CDR3 here is CASSPGPPYSNQPQHF. The CDR3 nucleotides read TGTGCCAGCAGCCCGGGACCTCCTTATAGCAATCAGCCCCAGCATTTT.

This rearrangement joins TRBV7-2 to TRBJ2-2; D is possibly TRBD2 (5 bases). Germline lookup yields CDR1 SGHTA and CDR2 FQGNSA. This CDR3 is 15 amino acids long. The V end was cut by 3 bases, the J end by 4 bases, with 12 bases between. CDR3 nucleotides: TGTGCCAGCAGCTTGGCTAGCCCTCTCACCGGGGAGCTGTTTTTT. The encoded protein is CASSLASPLTGELFF.